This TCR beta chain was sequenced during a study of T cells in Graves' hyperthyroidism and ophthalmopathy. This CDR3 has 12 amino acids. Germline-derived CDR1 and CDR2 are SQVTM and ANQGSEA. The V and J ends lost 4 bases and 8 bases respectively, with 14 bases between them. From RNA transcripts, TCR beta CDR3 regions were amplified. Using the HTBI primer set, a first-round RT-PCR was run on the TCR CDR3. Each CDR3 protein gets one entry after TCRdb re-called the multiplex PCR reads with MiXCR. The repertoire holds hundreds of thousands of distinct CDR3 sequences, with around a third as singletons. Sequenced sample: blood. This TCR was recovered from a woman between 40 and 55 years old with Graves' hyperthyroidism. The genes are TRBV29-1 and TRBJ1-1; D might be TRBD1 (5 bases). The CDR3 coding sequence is TGCAGCGTTGCCGAGGGGACGCTCGAAGCTTTCTTT. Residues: CSVAEGTLEAFF.